These 32 T cell receptor beta chains came from one sample sequenced in a study of T cell responses to AZD1222 COVID-19 vaccine (dated by TCRdb to the early 2020s). The library was made by the immunoSEQ multiplex PCR assay. Not all clones reach the TCRdb copy of this immuneACCESS table, which keeps in-frame sequences only. Checked studies attribute under half of the gap to unresolved V genes and leave the rest unexplained. The sample contains about 110,000 clones, about 90% of them found a single time. The ten largest account for 22% of the sample. What this sample's time point label stands for: baseline before first vaccination. Specimen: peripheral blood, collected on day 0 of AZD1222 vaccination. These receptors all stem from an adult in good health.

This clone was seen just once. The genes are TRBV4-1 and TRBJ1-2; D perhaps matches TRBD1 (5 bases). The germline V gene encodes CDR1 MGHRA and CDR2 YSYEKL. V was cut by 5 bases and J by 8 bases, with 9 bases left in between. This CDR3 has 11 amino acids. This chain's CDR3 is CASSFRGGYTF. The CDR3 nucleotides read TGCGCCAGCAGCTTCCGGGGGGGCTACACCTTC.

The chain joins TRBV6-5 to TRBJ2-2; 9 bases line up with TRBD1. Germline-derived CDR1 and CDR2 are MNHEY and SVGAGI. The CDR3 has 15 amino acids. With 4 bases clipped from V and 2 bases from J, the junction kept 2 bases outside the gene matches. The CDR3 sequence: CASSWDRDNTGELFF. CDR3 sequence (DNA): TGTGCCAGCAGTTGGGACAGGGATAACACCGGGGAGCTGTTTTTT.

This chain joins TRBV6-2 or TRBV6-3 and TRBJ2-1; 7 bases map to TRBD1. This CDR3 comprises 15 residues. V shed 0 bases and J 5 bases; nucleotides not matched to a gene: 4. The germline gives CDR1 MNHEY, CDR2 SVGEGT. CDR3 sequence (DNA): TGTGCCAGCAGTTACTCAGGGACAGCCAACAATGAGCAGTTCTTC. Translation: CASSYSGTANNEQFF.

The rearrangement joins TRBV6-2 or TRBV6-3 to TRBJ2-1, with TRBD1 as a possible D gene (5 bases). CDR3 length equals 13 residues. Trimming removed 6 bases at V and 3 bases at J, with 9 bases between. Germline V CDR1 and CDR2: MNHEY, SVGEGT. DNA of the CDR3: TGTGCCAGCAGCTTGGACATCTACAATGAGCAGTTCTTC. It specifies CASSLDIYNEQFF.

J is TRBJ2-2 and V is TRBV5-4; D is uncertain. The CDR3 length is 14 residues. The ends were cut back, 4 bases at V and 0 bases at J, with 7 bases in the middle. Germline V gives CDR1 SGHNT, CDR2 YYREEE (reference sequence). The CDR3 loop reads CASSPGSNTGELFF. Written as DNA, the CDR3 is TGTGCCAGCAGCCCGGGCTCGAACACCGGGGAGCTGTTTTTT.

The CDR3 coding sequence is TGCGCCAGCAGCCCCTCAGGCGGAGGTGGGGGAAGGGATACGCAGTATTTT. Its protein product is CASSPSGGGGGRDTQYF. The chain couples TRBV4-1 to TRBJ2-3; D possibly matches TRBD1 or TRBD2 (5 bases each). This CDR3 spans 17 amino acids. Germline CDR1 is MGHRA and CDR2 is YSYEKL. Between the trimmed V and J ends, which lost 4 bases and 6 bases, there was a span of 23 bases.

The chain couples TRBV9 to TRBJ1-2; D is undetermined. Between the trimmed V and J ends, which lost 3 bases and 8 bases, there was a span of 11 bases. The V gene's germline CDR1 is SGDLS and CDR2 YYNGEE. There are 12 residues in the CDR3. CDR3 DNA: TGTGCCAGCAGCGGCCCCCTGGACGGCTACACCTTC. Amino acid sequence: CASSGPLDGYTF.

The J gene is TRBJ2-2, the V gene TRBV7-8, with D uncertain. V was trimmed by 5 bases and J by 8 bases, leaving 15 bases between them. The CDR3 covers 14 residues. Germline CDR1 is SGHVS and CDR2 is FQNEAQ. CDR3 DNA: TGTGCCAGCAGCCCAAGAAGGGAACAGGGGGAGCTGTTTTTT. Translated: CASSPRREQGELFF.

This clone was seen a few times. This CDR3 reads CASSLTGDTEAFF. CDR3 bases: TGTGCCAGCAGCCTCACAGGGGACACTGAAGCTTTCTTT. J is TRBJ1-1 and V is TRBV7-2; 7 bases fit TRBD1. The CDR3 is 13 residues long. With 5 bases clipped from V and 3 bases from J, the junction kept 3 bases outside the gene matches. Germline V CDR1 and CDR2: SGHTA, FQGNSA.

The chain links TRBV12-3 or TRBV12-4 to TRBJ2-7; no clear D gene. The CDR3 totals 12 residues. Deletions cut 7 bases from V and 0 bases from J, with 7 bases between. For the CDR3, the DNA is TGTGCCAGCATGGCGGACTCCTACGAGCAGTACTTC. Amino acid sequence: CASMADSYEQYF.

The chain is built from TRBV11-3 and TRBJ2-2; D not certain. Germline V gives CDR1 SGHNT, CDR2 YENEEA. The CDR3 sequence is 14 residues long. V was clipped by 0 bases and J by 6 bases, with 8 bases between them. The CDR3 DNA reads TGTGCCAGCAGCTTAGATAGGAGCGCCGGGGAGCTGTTTTTT. Encoded protein: CASSLDRSAGELFF.

Details on this clone: Other nucleotide sequences from this sample produce the same CDR3. The genes are TRBV18 and TRBJ1-5; D gene unclear. The germline V gene encodes CDR1 KGHSH and CDR2 LQKENI. The CDR3 contains 15 residues. Trimming stripped 3 bases from V and 4 bases from J, with 13 bases between. CDR3 protein: CASSPPGGENQPQHF. The CDR3 region has the DNA TGTGCCAGCTCACCTCCGGGTGGAGAAAATCAGCCCCAGCATTTT.

The chain uses TRBV7-9 and TRBJ2-1; 12 nucleotides agree with TRBD2. J gave up 8 bases and V 4 bases, and 6 bases lay outside the gene matches. The CDR3 sequence is 15 residues long. Germline CDR1 SEHNR, CDR2 FQNEAQ (reference sequence). CDR3 loop: CASSSSGGAKHEQFF. The CDR3 DNA sequence: TGTGCCAGCAGCTCTAGCGGGGGGGCCAAACATGAGCAGTTCTTC.

The chain couples TRBV5-1 to TRBJ2-5; D remains ambiguous. Trimming pared 1 base from V and 1 base from J, leaving 5 bases between. The V gene's germline CDR1 is SGHRS and CDR2 YFSETQ. The CDR3 consists of 13 residues. The CDR3 DNA reads as TGCGCCAGCAGCTTGCCCAGCCAAGAGACCCAGTACTTC. It translates to CASSLPSQETQYF.

The genes are TRBV18 and TRBJ1-2; 7 nucleotides line up with TRBD1. V gave up 2 bases and J gave up 8 bases; unmatched junction bases: 5. The CDR3 runs to 13 residues. Germline V gene lookup returns CDR1 KGHSH and CDR2 LQKENI. Here the CDR3 reads CASSPTGEEGYTF. In DNA, the CDR3 is TGTGCCAGCTCACCAACAGGGGAAGAAGGCTACACCTTC.

The V call is TRBV19, the J call TRBJ1-2; D remains unclear. The CDR3 extends over 13 amino acids. V lost 3 bases and J lost 4, with 9 bases in between. Germline V lookup: CDR1 LNHDA, CDR2 SQIVND (reference sequence). CDR3 bases: TGTGCCAGTAGTATCGACCGATCCTATGGCTACACCTTC. Translated: CASSIDRSYGYTF. Using reference TRBV19 and TRBJ1-2 for the parts outside the CDR3, the full variable domain is DGGITQSPKYLFRKEGQNVTLSCEQNLNHDAMYWYRQDPGQGLRLIYYSQIVNDFQKGDIAEGYSVSREKKESFPLTVTSAQKNPTAFYLCASSIDRSYGYTFGSGTRLTVV.

This clone was picked up a small number of times. The genes are TRBV19 and TRBJ2-5; 7 nucleotides line up with TRBD1. This CDR3 has 15 amino acids. V trimming: 4 bases; J trimming: 1 base; junction bases outside the gene matches: 6. Germline V lookup: CDR1 LNHDA, CDR2 SQIVND (reference sequence). Written as DNA, the CDR3 is TGTGCCAGTAGTACCCCAGGACAGGTCCAAGAGACCCAGTACTTC. Translation: CASSTPGQVQETQYF.

In its sample, this clone was seen once. This chain connects TRBV6-5 to TRBJ1-3; D is uncertain. Germline-derived CDR1 and CDR2 are MNHEY and SVGAGI. The V gene lost 6 bases and the J gene lost 2 bases, with 8 bases spanning the gap. There are 13 residues in the CDR3. The CDR3 region is CASRGGTGNTIYF. For the CDR3, the DNA is TGTGCCAGCAGGGGTGGTACTGGAAACACCATATATTTT.

The chain uses TRBV2 and TRBJ1-5; D gene uncertain. Germline-derived CDR1 and CDR2 are SNHLY and FYNNEI. The CDR3 consists of 14 residues. V was clipped by 5 bases and J by 1 base, with 9 bases between them. The chain's CDR3 is CASSTMTSNQPQHF. The CDR3 region has the DNA TGTGCCAGCAGTACAATGACAAGCAATCAGCCCCAGCATTTT.

The V and J genes are TRBV27 and TRBJ1-1; D gene ambiguous. Between the trimmed V and J ends, which lost 7 bases and 11 bases, there was a span of 11 bases. This CDR3 spans 10 amino acids. Germline V gene lookup returns CDR1 MNHEY and CDR2 SMNVEV (reference sequence). The CDR3 DNA follows: TGTGCCAGCATGGGAGGGTGGGCTTTCTTT. It codes for CASMGGWAFF.

The rearrangement uses TRBV11-2 and TRBJ2-3; D is perhaps TRBD2 (5 bases). The CDR3 totals 15 residues. Germline lookup yields CDR1 SGHAT and CDR2 FQNNGV. V was clipped by 4 bases and J by 0 bases, with 11 bases between them. The CDR3 region has the DNA TGTGCCAGCAGCTACGCGGGTTCTAGCACAGATACGCAGTATTTT. This encodes CASSYAGSSTDTQYF. Filled out from reference TRBV11-2 and TRBJ2-3, the complete variable domain reads EAGVAQSPRYKIIEKRQSVAFWCNPISGHATLYWYQQILGQGPKLLIQFQNNGVVDDSQLPKDRFSAERLKGVDSTLKIQPAKLEDSAVYLCASSYAGSSTDTQYFGPGTRLTVL.

The chain recombines TRBV20-1 with TRBJ1-1, with D hard to call. The germline V gene has CDR1 DFQATT and CDR2 SNEGSKA (reference sequence). The length of the CDR3 is 10 residues. V dropped 5 bases and J dropped 11 bases, with 12 bases sitting between them. CDR3 nucleotide sequence: TGCAGTGCTCGTAGGGTGATGGCTTTCTTT. This translates into CSARRVMAFF.

The rearrangement joins TRBV19 to TRBJ1-1; 8 nucleotides align to TRBD1. The CDR3 extends over 14 amino acids. The germline V gene has CDR1 LNHDA and CDR2 SQIVND (reference sequence). V lost 10 bases to trimming and J lost 3 bases; unmatched junction nucleotides: 10. CDR3 nucleotides: TGTGCCACACAAACTACAGGGGGATACACTGAAGCTTTCTTT. This gives the protein CATQTTGGYTEAFF.

The chain uses TRBV4-3 and TRBJ1-2; TRBD1 matches 10 bases. This CDR3 is built from 15 residues. Per germline, CDR1 LGHNA and CDR2 YSLEER. J gave up 4 bases and V 4 bases, and 6 bases lay outside the gene matches. The CDR3 DNA follows: TGCGCCAGCAGCCTGGACAGGGGGTCTGCCTATGGCTACACCTTC. It yields the protein CASSLDRGSAYGYTF.

The chain is built from TRBV27 and TRBJ2-5; possibly TRBD2 for D (5 bases). CDR1 is MNHEY, CDR2 SMNVEV, per germline (reference sequence). V lost 3 bases to trimming and J lost 1 base, with 12 bases between them. The CDR3 is made up of 15 amino acids. The DNA of the CDR3 is TGTGCCAGCAGTTTCGGCGGGCTTTTCCAAGAGACCCAGTACTTC. The encoded protein is CASSFGGLFQETQYF.

A word on this clone: At one end the junction does not follow the germline gene, possibly because of a read error. The rearrangement joins TRBV5-1 to TRBJ2-5; TRBD1 might be the D (6 bases). CDR3 size: 14 residues. From germline, CDR1 is SGHRS and CDR2 YFSETQ. This CDR3 is CASTLGSGVETQYF. Here the CDR3 DNA reads TGCGCCAGCACCTTGGGGTCAGGGGTGGAGACCCAGTACTTC.

This clone was counted a single time. This rearrangement joins TRBV5-6 to TRBJ2-1; 9 bases are shared with TRBD2. The CDR3 has 18 residues. In germline, CDR1 is SGHDT, CDR2 YYEEEE. V trimming: 5 bases; J trimming: 8 bases; junction bases outside the gene matches: 20. The DNA for the CDR3 is TGTGCCAGCAGATTCAGCCCAGCGGGGGGCCTAATATACGATGAGCAGTTCTTC. It yields the protein CASRFSPAGGLIYDEQFF.

The CDR3 sequence is CASSLSREQTQYF. CDR3 nucleotides: TGCGCCAGCAGCCTAAGCCGGGAGCAGACCCAGTACTTC. The V and J genes are TRBV4-3 and TRBJ2-5; the D gene is possibly TRBD2 (6 bases). Germline V lookup: CDR1 LGHNA, CDR2 YSLEER. The CDR3 runs to 13 residues. The V end lost 4 bases, the J end lost 6 bases, and 12 bases lay between the germline ends.

V and J are TRBV12-3 or TRBV12-4 and TRBJ1-2; D ambiguous. The CDR3 is 12 amino acids. V was trimmed by 2 bases and J by 8 bases, leaving 9 bases between them. The CDR3 region has the DNA TGTGCCAGCAGTTTAATGAATCGCGGCTACACCTTC. Residues: CASSLMNRGYTF.

J is TRBJ1-1 and V is TRBV5-1; D is possibly TRBD1 (5 bases). The germline CDR1 and CDR2 sequences are SGHRS and YFSETQ. The CDR3 is 14 amino acids. Trimming removed 0 bases from V and 1 base from J, with 7 bases in between. This CDR3 reads CASSLAGRNTEAFF. The CDR3 bases are TGCGCCAGCAGCTTGGCGGGACGGAACACTGAAGCTTTCTTT. The variable domain in full, with the rest retrieved from reference TRBV5-1 and TRBJ1-1, is KAGVTQTPRYLIKTRGQQVTLSCSPISGHRSVSWYQQTPGQGLQFLFEYFSETQRNKGNFPGRFSGRQFSNSRSEMNVSTLELGDSALYLCASSLAGRNTEAFFGQGTRLTVV.

The count of this clone is one. The V gene is TRBV5-6, the J gene TRBJ1-6; D is possibly TRBD1 (5 bases). Germline CDR1 SGHDT, CDR2 YYEEEE. Deletions cut 4 bases from V and 8 bases from J, with 13 bases between. This CDR3 spans 14 amino acids. The CDR3 bases are TGTGCCAGCAGCCGCGACAGAGTAGATTCACCCCTCCACTTT. It translates to CASSRDRVDSPLHF.

This chain uses TRBV12-5 with TRBJ1-1; D uncertain. V lost 7 bases, J lost 1 base, and 10 bases lay in between. Per germline, CDR1 LGHNT and CDR2 FRNRAP. The CDR3 covers 13 residues. CDR3 in DNA: TGTGCTAGTGATCGTTGGGGGAACACTGAAGCTTTCTTT. It yields the protein CASDRWGNTEAFF.